This paragraph covers one T cell receptor beta chain sequence. Its antigen is still unknown. TCRdb's copy holds only in-frame clones and misses some; the assay was immunoSEQ multiplex PCR. This sample has over 60,000 clones; about nine tenths occur once, and the top ten carry under 30%. These data originate in a study of T cell responses to AZD1222 COVID-19 vaccine. Study in general: Researchers grouped second doses given at about 4 or about 12 weeks into one pool.

Points from the study as a whole: Close to half of spike-specific TCRs reportedly recognize unmutated variant regions.

Sample: peripheral blood, taken on day 0 of AZD1222 vaccination. The origin of this receptor is an adult in good health.

CDR3 region: CASTSSDSYNEQFF. The CDR3 DNA reads as TGTGCCAGCACCTCTAGCGACTCCTACAATGAGCAGTTCTTC. The J gene is TRBJ2-1, the V gene TRBV11-2; a weak D match, TRBD2 (6 bases). The CDR3 loop spans 14 amino acids. V was trimmed by 7 bases and J by 0 bases, leaving 10 bases between them. Germline V lookup: CDR1 SGHAT, CDR2 FQNNGV.